This T cell receptor (beta chain) was sequenced for a study of T cell responses to AZD1222 COVID-19 vaccine (dated by TCRdb to the early 2020s). With regard to the full study: TCR sequencing was performed for 230 to 250 trial participants, of whom about 200 were given two doses of AZD1222 and around 25 were given two doses of MenACWY control vaccine. Trial participants were enrolled by age into 18-55, 56-69 and 70-plus year subgroups, with around 140, 26 and 57 TCR-sequenced participants respectively.

The CDR3 holds 15 amino acids from the cysteine to the phenylalanine. The read is trimmed to its CDR3 DNA, 45 bases read in frame from base 1. V sheds 6 bases and J sheds 2 bases, leaving 17 bases between their ends. As encoded in the germline V gene, CDR1 is MNHEY while CDR2 is SVGAGI. The CDR3 regions of human TCRbeta chains were analyzed by immunosequencing. The authors' analysis ran thus. TCRs in the repertoires were compared against a reference library of SARS-CoV-2-specific TCRs that had been generated with the MIRA antigen-specificity platform. Breadth meant the fraction of unique TCRs that were SARS-CoV-2-associated, whereas depth meant the fraction of total T cells that were SARS-CoV-2-associated. Using the MIRA data, each spike-specific TCR was mapped to the spike region that the TCR reacts to and placed in a CD4 or CD8 class. Log10-transformed breadth and depth values were compared by one-way ANOVA with Sidak's multiple comparisons tests. Here the immuneACCESS table is served through TCRdb, limited to in-frame sequences with V and J called. Missing clones are a known gap in these copies; in checked studies unresolved V genes cover under half, and the rest lacks a known reason. V and J calls and clone size follow that table, whereas D and trimming were derived from the DNA. The sample data list around 150,000 clones, and roughly 92% of these were observed just once. The ten largest clones take up 4% of the sample.

On this clone: Its recognized antigen is unknown. Nothing much larger sits one base from this clone, and base qualities are not available.

Taken with the paper, the label for time point translates to: about 28 days (+/-7) after the second vaccine dose. Because spike-specific TCR depth and breadth did not differ between the two schedules, AZD1222 recipients who got a second dose at roughly 4 weeks were pooled with those who got a second dose at roughly 12 weeks. Vaccinee samples came from UK trials COV001 and COV002, including a single-blind randomized controlled phase 2/3 trial of AZD1222 (ChAdOx1 nCoV-19) in healthy adults. For TCRbeta chain sequencing, PBMC samples from trial participants were taken at day 0 and at day 28 after the second dose. The paper's findings and limits, for the study overall: Nearly half of unique spike-specific TCRs reportedly recognized epitopes outside regions mutated in the B.1.351 and B.1.1.7 variants. The whole spike protein was spanned by vaccine-associated CD4 TCRs, and dominant responses were seen in regions 160-218 and 743-854. In the small 56-69-year group, the increase in depth fell short of significance, most likely because of low power. Participants were mostly white British, with more females than males. The authors suggested clonal diversity may have been underestimated. Only six AZD1222 recipients were SARS-CoV-2 seropositive at baseline, limiting conclusions about previously exposed vaccinees. After two AZD1222 doses, spike-specific TCR breadth and depth were significantly higher than at day 0 and than in MenACWY recipients. Because no day 14 peak-response samples were available, the repertoires could be characterized only after the peak T cell response.

The rearranged chain carries TRBV6-5 and TRBJ2-7, with the D call tentatively TRBD1 or TRBD2, each fitting 5 bases. This receptor was identified in an adult who received the AZD1222 COVID-19 vaccine. The material was peripheral blood, obtained 28 days after the second AZD1222 dose. The DNA sequence is as follows: TGTGCCAGCAGGCTTCGACAGACTATCCCCTACGAGCAGTACTTC. This encodes CASRLRQTIPYEQYF.